This T cell receptor (beta chain) was sequenced during a study of T cells in women clearing cervical HPV infection. Background on the study: Cases were women with histologically confirmed HPV16-related CIN3 or worse, including 2 invasive cancers.

Cervical HPV DNA detected by MY09/MY11 PCR, typed by dot-blot. A note on this clone: Antigen unknown. The CDR3 end lies 3 residues beyond the end of the read and is filled in from the germline J gene.

V lost 2 bases to trimming and J lost 7 bases, with 15 bases between them. Germline assignment: CDR1 MNHNS and CDR2 SASEGT. This CDR3 has 15 amino acids. Study-wide findings and caveats: CIN3+ cases had significantly higher TCR repertoire richness than controls, but evenness did not differ.

The protocol was immunoSEQ multiplex PCR, while the TCRdb copy is restricted to in-frame clones and leaves out a portion. The sample table includes 20,000 or so clones. The receptor's source is a woman between 18 and 70 years old with a cervical HPV16 infection that either progressed to CIN3+ or cleared (not recorded which). The chain employs TRBV6-1 and TRBJ1-5; the D gene is possibly TRBD1 (5 bases). Sequenced input: blood buffy coat. The CDR3 DNA, read in part, is TGTGCCAGCAGTGAAACGGGGGGACGGGGCCAGCCC. As protein: CASSETGGRGQP. The CDR3 as a whole reads CASSETGGRGQPQHF.